Reported below is one TCR beta chain. Its specificity is not known. The data were taken from a study of cytomegalovirus exposure and HLA in healthy donors. Whole-study findings and limits: Most of the TCR beta V segments (in an earlier analysis) were productive either about 90% or about 30% of the time.

Germline V gives CDR1 SGHVS, CDR2 FNYEAQ. Trimming cost V 1 base and J 3 bases, with 4 bases left between them. The CDR3 totals 13 residues. The PCR made use of 60 Vbeta and 13 Jbeta primers. Profiled with immunoSEQ multiplex PCR; TCRdb holds only in-frame clones, not every one. The sample has some 130,000 clones, approximately 74% seen once; the top ten hold around 7.2%. The sequence came from a male donor in good health and CMV-seronegative. Sequencing was performed on PBMCs. The chain joins TRBV7-6 to TRBJ1-3; D gene uncertain. The DNA of the CDR3 is TGTGCCAGCAGCTTAGACGGTGGAAACACCATATATTTT. It specifies CASSLDGGNTIYF.